Here is one T cell receptor (beta chain) with its context. This sample was taken from a study of cytomegalovirus exposure and HLA in healthy donors. Both 60 Vbeta primers and 13 Jbeta primers went into the PCR. Assay used: immunoSEQ multiplex PCR; TCRdb lists only in-frame clones, some missing. The data show 95,000 to 150,000 clones, 72% seen once. Between the trimmed V and J ends, which lost 3 bases and 0 bases, there was a span of 6 bases. CDR3 size: 15 residues. Germline CDR1 MGHDK, CDR2 SYGVNS. The source material was PBMCs. The sequence was obtained from a man aged 30-40 years in good health and CMV-seronegative. The chain has TRBV25-1 and TRBJ1-6, with D hard to call. CDR3 sequence reads: CASSDRSSYNSPLHF. The CDR3 DNA sequence: TGTGCCAGCAGTGACCGGAGCTCCTATAATTCACCCCTCCACTTT. Drawing the rest from reference TRBV25-1 and TRBJ1-6, the complete variable domain is EADIYQTPRYLVIGTGKKITLECSQTMGHDKMYWYQQDPGMELHLIHYSYGVNSTEKGDLSSESTVSRIRTEHFPLTLESARPSHTSQYLCASSDRSSYNSPLHFGNGTRLTVT.